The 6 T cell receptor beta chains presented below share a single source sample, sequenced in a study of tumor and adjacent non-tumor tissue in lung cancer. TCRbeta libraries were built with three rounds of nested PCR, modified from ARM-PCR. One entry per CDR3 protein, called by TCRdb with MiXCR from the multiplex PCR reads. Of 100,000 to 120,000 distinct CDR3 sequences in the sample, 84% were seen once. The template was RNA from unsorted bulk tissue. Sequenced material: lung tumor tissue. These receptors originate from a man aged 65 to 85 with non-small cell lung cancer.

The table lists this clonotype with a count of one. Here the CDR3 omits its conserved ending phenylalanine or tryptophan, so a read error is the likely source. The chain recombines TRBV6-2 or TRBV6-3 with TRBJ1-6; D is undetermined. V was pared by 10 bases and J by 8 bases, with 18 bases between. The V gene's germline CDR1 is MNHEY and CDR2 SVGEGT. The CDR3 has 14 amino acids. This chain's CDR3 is CANSRPLSDSPLHI. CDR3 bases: TGTGCCAACAGCCGGCCGCTATCCGATTCACCCCTCCACATT.

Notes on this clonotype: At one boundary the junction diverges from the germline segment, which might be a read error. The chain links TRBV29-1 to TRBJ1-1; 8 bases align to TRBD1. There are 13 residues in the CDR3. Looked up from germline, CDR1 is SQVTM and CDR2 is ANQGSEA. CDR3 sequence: CSDSTGGATEVFF. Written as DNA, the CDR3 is TGCAGCGATTCAACAGGGGGAGCAACTGAAGTTTTCTTT.

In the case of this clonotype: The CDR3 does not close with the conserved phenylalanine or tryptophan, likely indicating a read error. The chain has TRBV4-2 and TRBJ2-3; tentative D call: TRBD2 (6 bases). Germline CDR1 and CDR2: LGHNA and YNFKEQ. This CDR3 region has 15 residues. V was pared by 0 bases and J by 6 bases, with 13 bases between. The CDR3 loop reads CASSQERECRDTQYL. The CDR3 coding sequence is TGTGCCAGCAGCCAAGAACGGGAGTGCCGTGATACGCAGTATTTA.

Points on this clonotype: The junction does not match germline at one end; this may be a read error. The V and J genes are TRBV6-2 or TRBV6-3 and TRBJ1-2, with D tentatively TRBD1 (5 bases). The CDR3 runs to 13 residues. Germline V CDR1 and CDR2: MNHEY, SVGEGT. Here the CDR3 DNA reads TGTGCCTGCAGTCGTTCGGGACGAGGTGACTACACCTTC. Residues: CACSRSGRGDYTF.

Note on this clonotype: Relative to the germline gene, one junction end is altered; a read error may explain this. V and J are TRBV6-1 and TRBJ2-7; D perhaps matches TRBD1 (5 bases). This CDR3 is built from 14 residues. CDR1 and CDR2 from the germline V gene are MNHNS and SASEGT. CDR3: CASSRTLATYELYF. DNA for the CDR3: TGTGCCAGCAGCCGGACACTCGCGACCTACGAGCTGTACTTC.

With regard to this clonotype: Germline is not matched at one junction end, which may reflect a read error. The CDR3 region is CNATDSSTDTQYF. The CDR3 bases are TGCAATGCTACGGACAGCAGCACAGATACGCAGTATTTT. The genes are TRBV20-1 and TRBJ2-3; D may be TRBD1 (6 bases). Germline V gene sequence: CDR1 DFQATT, CDR2 SNEGSKA (reference sequence). This CDR3 comprises 13 residues.